The T cell receptor (beta chain) under discussion was sequenced for a study of shared T cell receptors in the human thymus. From germline, CDR1 is LNHNV and CDR2 YYDKDF (reference sequence). V shed 0 bases, J shed 4 bases, and the junction held 14 bases outside the gene matches. The CDR3 runs 19 residues. This clone has just one count. This table comes from immunoSEQ multiplex PCR, and its TCRdb copy is limited to in-frame clones, with some not included. Of hundreds of thousands of clones in the sample, approximately 90% were seen once. The data also belong to a second study, concerning human thymus T cells. From that study: Corrective cardiac operations yielded the resected thymus tissue. Related research described thymic repertoires that were highly overlapping among unrelated individuals.

V gene TRBV15 combines with J gene TRBJ2-7; 11 positions agree with TRBD2. This receptor was obtained from a boy younger than two with a congenital heart defect. Source material: thymocytes. In DNA, the CDR3 is TGTGCCACCAGCAGAGAGAGAGGGGTACCGGGACTAGCGGAATACGAGCAGTACTTC. Protein product: CATSRERGVPGLAEYEQYF.